Each of the 2 T cell receptor beta chains below was sequenced from the same sample in a study of Ad26.COV2.S vaccination and SARS-CoV-2 variants. Sequencing was performed with immunoSEQ multiplex PCR; in TCRdb, only in-frame clones are kept and a portion is missing. Among around 380,000 clones listed, about 85% were seen once. Treatment meaning: 15 to 20 received Ad26.COV2.S at low or high dose, single or two shots; roughly five received placebo; per-sample allocation not given. Sampling was done on day 63 after the first vaccine or placebo injection. The sample here was peripheral blood, taken in a trial of Ad26.COV2.S vaccine versus placebo. All receptors derive from a person aged 18-65 years who received the Ad26.COV2.S COVID-19 vaccine or a placebo.

V gene TRBV10-3 combines with J gene TRBJ2-5; 7 nucleotides line up with TRBD1. V lost 2 bases, J lost 2 bases, and 5 bases stayed unmatched. The germline CDR1 and CDR2 sequences are ENHRY and SYGVKD. The CDR3 is made up of 15 amino acids. The CDR3 DNA sequence: TGTGCCATCAGTGAGCCGAGACAGGGACAAGAGACCCAGTACTTC. It encodes CAISEPRQGQETQYF.

The chain has TRBV12-3 or TRBV12-4 and TRBJ1-2; 7 nucleotides agree with TRBD1. V was clipped by 5 bases and J by 6 bases; unmatched bases: 3. The CDR3 has 12 residues. CDR3 protein: CASSLTGNGYTF. The DNA for the CDR3 is TGTGCCAGCAGTCTGACAGGGAATGGCTACACCTTC.